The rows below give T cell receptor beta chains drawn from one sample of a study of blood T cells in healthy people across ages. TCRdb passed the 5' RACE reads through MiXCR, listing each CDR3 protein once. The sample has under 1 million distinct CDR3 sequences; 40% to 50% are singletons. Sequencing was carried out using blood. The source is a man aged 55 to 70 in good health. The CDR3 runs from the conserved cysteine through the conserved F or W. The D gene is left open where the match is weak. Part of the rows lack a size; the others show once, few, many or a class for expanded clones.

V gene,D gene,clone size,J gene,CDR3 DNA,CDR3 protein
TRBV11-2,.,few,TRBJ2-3,TGTGCCAGCAGCTTAACCAGACCTTCCGGCACAGATACGCAGTATTTT,CASSLTRPSGTDTQYF
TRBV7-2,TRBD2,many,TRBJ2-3,TGTGCCAGCAGCCCTAGGGCCAGCGGGGGGTTCTCAGATACGCAGTATTTT,CASSPRASGGFSDTQYF
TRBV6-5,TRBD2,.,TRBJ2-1,TGTGCCAGCGCGATCGGGGGGGGTGGCTACAATGAGCAGTTCTTC,CASAIGGGGYNEQFF
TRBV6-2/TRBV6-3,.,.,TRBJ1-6,TGTGCCAGCAGCCTTCGGACGGGATCCTATAATTCACCCCTCCACTTT,CASSLRTGSYNSPLHF
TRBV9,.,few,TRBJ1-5,TGTGCCAGCAGCGTCGGGGGAATCAATCAGCCCCAGCATTTT,CASSVGGINQPQHF
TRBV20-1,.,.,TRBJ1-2,TGCAGTGCTAGAGGAGTCCCGGGACGGGGAGCGGTGAGCTATGGCTACACCTTC,CSARGVPGRGAVSYGYTF
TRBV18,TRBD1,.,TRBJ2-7,TGTGCCAGCTCAAATTCCGGGACAGGCGAGCAGTACTTC,CASSNSGTGEQYF
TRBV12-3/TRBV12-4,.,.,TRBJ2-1,TGTGCCAGCAGTTTAGTAGGGATGGGTTTAAATGAGCAGTTCTTC,CASSLVGMGLNEQFF
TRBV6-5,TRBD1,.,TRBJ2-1,TGTGCCAGCAGTTCCGGGACAGGCCAAGAGACCCAGTTCTTC,CASSSGTGQETQFF
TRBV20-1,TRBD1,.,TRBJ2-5,TGCAGTGCTAGACAGGGGGCGCCCCTGGAGACCCAGTACTTC,CSARQGAPLETQYF
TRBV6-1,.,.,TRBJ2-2,TGTGCCAGCAGTGAAGGCAGCGGGTTCGTCACCGGGGAGCTGTTTTTT,CASSEGSGFVTGELFF
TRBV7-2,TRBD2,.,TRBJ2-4,TGTGCCAGCAGCTTAGCGCAGCTGGGGGGGACCAAAAACATTCAGTACTTC,CASSLAQLGGTKNIQYF
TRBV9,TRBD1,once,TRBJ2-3,TGTGCCAGCACTACCGGCGCAGGGGGATTCGCAGATACGCAGTATTTT,CASTTGAGGFADTQYF
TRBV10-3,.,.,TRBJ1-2,TGTGCCATCAGCGTGCCAGGGGAGAGAAACTATGGCTACACCTTC,CAISVPGERNYGYTF
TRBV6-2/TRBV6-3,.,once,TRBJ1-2,TGTGCCAGCAGTTACCCAATTCCGGGGGAAGGCTACACCTTC,CASSYPIPGEGYTF
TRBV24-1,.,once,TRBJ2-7,TGTGCCACCAGTGATTCGTCCCCCAGGGGCTCCTACGAGCAGTACTTC,CATSDSSPRGSYEQYF
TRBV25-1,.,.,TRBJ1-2,TGTGCCAGCAGTGAATCGACCAGGACAGAAGCTAACTATGGCTACACCTTC,CASSESTRTEANYGYTF
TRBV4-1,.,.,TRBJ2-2,TGCGCCAGCAGCCAAGATCCACCTCGGGGGACCCACCCCGGGGAGCTGTTTTTT,CASSQDPPRGTHPGELFF
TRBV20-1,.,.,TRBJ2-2,TGCAGTGCTAGAGCCCCTAGCGCGGGAACCGGGGAGCTGTTTTTT,CSARAPSAGTGELFF
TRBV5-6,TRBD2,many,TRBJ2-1,TGTGCCAGCAGCTTTCAAAGACTAGCGGGCAATGAGCAGTTCTTC,CASSFQRLAGNEQFF
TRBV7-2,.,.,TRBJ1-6,TGTGCCAGCAGCTTAGCGCTGGGACGAGATTCACCCCTCCACTTT,CASSLALGRDSPLHF
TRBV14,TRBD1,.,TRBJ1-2,TGTGCCAGCAGCCGCACCGGGACAGCCGACTATGGCTACACCTTC,CASSRTGTADYGYTF
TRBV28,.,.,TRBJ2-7,TGTGCCAGCAGTCCCGGACAGTTTCGCCCGATTCGGCAGTACTTC,CASSPGQFRPIRQYF
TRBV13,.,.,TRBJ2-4,TGTGCCAGCAGCCGGATCACCCTAGCCAAAAACATTCAGTACTTC,CASSRITLAKNIQYF
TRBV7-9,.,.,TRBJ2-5,TGTGCCAGCAGCTTAGCGCTGGGCGGGGAGACCCAGTACTTC,CASSLALGGETQYF
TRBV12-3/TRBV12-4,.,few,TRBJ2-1,TGTGCCAGCAGCCCCCAAGGACTTTACAATGAGCAGTTCTTC,CASSPQGLYNEQFF
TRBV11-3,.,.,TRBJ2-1,TGTGCCAGCAGGAGAACCCCGGGCAATGAGCAGTTCTTC,CASRRTPGNEQFF
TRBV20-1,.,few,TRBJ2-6,TGCAGTGCTAGTTACGTCGCCGGGGCCAACGTCCTGACTTTC,CSASYVAGANVLTF
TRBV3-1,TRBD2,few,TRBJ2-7,TGTGCCAGCAGCCATAGCGGACTAGCCCACGAGCAGTACTTC,CASSHSGLAHEQYF
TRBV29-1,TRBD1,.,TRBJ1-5,TGCAGCGTGGGGGGGACAGCACCCAATCAGCCCCAGCATTTT,CSVGGTAPNQPQHF
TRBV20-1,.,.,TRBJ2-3,TGCAGTGCTCCTGATACTCGGGGTAGAGATACGCAGTATTTT,CSAPDTRGRDTQYF
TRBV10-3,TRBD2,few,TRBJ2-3,TGTGCCATCAGTGAGTCGCTAATAGCGGGGGAAGAAGATACGCAGTATTTT,CAISESLIAGEEDTQYF
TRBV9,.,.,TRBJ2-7,TGTGCCAGCAGCGATGGCCCCGGGCACCTGAGGGGCGAGCAGTACTTC,CASSDGPGHLRGEQYF
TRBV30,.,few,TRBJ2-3,TGTAGTGCAGATACGCAGTATTTT,CSADTQYF
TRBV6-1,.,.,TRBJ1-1,TGTGCCATTCGTCAGGGAGCGGTGCCGAACACTGAAGCTTTCTTT,CAIRQGAVPNTEAFF
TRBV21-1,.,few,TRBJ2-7,TGTGCCAGCAGATCATCCGACAGGGGCGTTTCTTCCTACGAGCAGTACTTC,CASRSSDRGVSSYEQYF
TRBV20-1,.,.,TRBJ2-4,TGCAGTGCTAGAGAACTAGTCAAAAACATTCAGTACTTC,CSARELVKNIQYF
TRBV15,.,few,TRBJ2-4,TGTGCCACTAGCAGAGTGGAGGGAGAGCAGTACTTC,CATSRVEGEQYF
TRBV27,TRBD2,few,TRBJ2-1,TGTGCCAGCAGCCTTAGCGGGGGGTTCTACAATGAGCAGTTCTTC,CASSLSGGFYNEQFF
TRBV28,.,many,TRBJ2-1,TGTGCCAGCAGTTTAACTGGGGACTATGAGCAGTTCTTC,CASSLTGDYEQFF
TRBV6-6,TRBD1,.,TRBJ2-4,TGTGCCAGCAGTTACACTCCCACAGGGGAGTCCAAAAACATTCAGTACTTC,CASSYTPTGESKNIQYF
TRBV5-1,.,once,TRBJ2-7,TGCGCCAGCAGCTTGGAAAGGCTCAATGAGCAGTACTTC,CASSLERLNEQYF
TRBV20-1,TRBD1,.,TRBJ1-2,TGCAGTGCTAGAGTAGCCGGGACAGAATATGGCTACACCTTC,CSARVAGTEYGYTF
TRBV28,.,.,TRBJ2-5,TGTGCCAGCAGCCTTACAGGGAACCAAGAGACCCAGTACTTC,CASSLTGNQETQYF
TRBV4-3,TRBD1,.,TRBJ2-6,TGCGCCAGCAGCCAAGATGCGGGCAGGGGGCATCTGGGGGCCAACGTCCTGACTTTC,CASSQDAGRGHLGANVLTF
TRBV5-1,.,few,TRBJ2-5,TGCGCCAGCAGCCCCATCGGGGCGATGGGCGAGACCCAGTACTTC,CASSPIGAMGETQYF
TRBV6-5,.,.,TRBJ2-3,TGTGCCAGCAGGACCAAAGCAGGGACAGATACGCAGTATTTT,CASRTKAGTDTQYF
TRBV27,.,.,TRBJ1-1,TGTGCCAGCAGCCCCGGACAGTACGAGGCTTTCTTT,CASSPGQYEAFF
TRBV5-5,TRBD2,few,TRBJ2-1,TGTGCCAGCAGGATATCAACGGGAGGCGATGAGCAGTTCTTC,CASRISTGGDEQFF
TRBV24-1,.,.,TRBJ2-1,TGTGCCACAGAAGGAGGCACCCACAATGAGCAGTTCTTC,CATEGGTHNEQFF
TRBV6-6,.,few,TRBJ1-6,TGTGCCAGCAGCCTAGATACAGGAACTTCACCCCTCCACTTT,CASSLDTGTSPLHF
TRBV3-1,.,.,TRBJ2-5,TGTGCCAGCAGCCAATCCCCGGCTGGGAGCGGCCAAGAGACCCAGTACTTC,CASSQSPAGSGQETQYF
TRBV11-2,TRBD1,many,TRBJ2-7,TGTGCCAGCAGCTTGGATGGACAGGGGGCCTACGAGCAGTACTTC,CASSLDGQGAYEQYF
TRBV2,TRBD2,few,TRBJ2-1,TGTGCCAGCAGTGAAATCGCTAGCGGGGGGGGCAATGAGCAGTTCTTC,CASSEIASGGGNEQFF
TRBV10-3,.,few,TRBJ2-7,TGTGCCAACGCCGCTAGGCCCTCGGGCGAGCAGTACTTC,CANAARPSGEQYF
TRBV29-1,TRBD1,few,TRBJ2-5,TGCAGCGTTGACCATCAGGGGGCGGGTTCCCAAGAGACCCAGTACTTC,CSVDHQGAGSQETQYF
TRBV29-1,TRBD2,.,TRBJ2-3,TGCAGCGCAATGAGAGGGACTACCCCTCGGGGGACAGATACGCAGTATTTT,CSAMRGTTPRGTDTQYF
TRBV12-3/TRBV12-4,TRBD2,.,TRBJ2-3,TGTGCCAGCAGTTCACAGCGGGGGCTTTCAGATACGCAGTATTTT,CASSSQRGLSDTQYF
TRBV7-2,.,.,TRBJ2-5,TGTGCCAGCAGCTCAGTAGGAGTCCAAGAGACCCAGTACTTC,CASSSVGVQETQYF